The 18 T cell receptor beta chains in this list originate from one sample, sequenced in a study of CD8 T cells in ankylosing spondylitis. A single record per CDR3 protein comes from TCRdb applying MiXCR to the 5' RACE reads. The data contain 750,000 to 850,000 distinct CDR3 sequences, about 10% of them singletons. Study outcomes and limitations: What seemed typical of ankylosing spondylitis blood was a TCR beta motif built from 8 or 9 highly homologous variants.

Which antigens these TCRs recognize remains unknown. The sample comprised blood, either unsorted or a sorted T cell fraction (not recorded which). The receptors shown here come from a male donor with ankylosing spondylitis.

There are many counts of this clonotype. The chain is built from TRBV15 and TRBJ2-7; D perhaps matches TRBD1 (5 bases). V was cut by 0 bases and J by 8 bases, with 14 bases left in between. The CDR3 length is 14 residues. The germline V gene encodes CDR1 LNHNV and CDR2 YYDKDF (reference sequence). CDR3 protein: CATSRDSDGAKQYF. The CDR3 DNA is TGTGCCACCAGCAGAGATAGTGATGGGGCAAAGCAGTACTTC.

This clonotype was detected only a few times. The chain has TRBV7-9 and TRBJ2-5; D possibly corresponds to TRBD1 (6 bases). Germline loops: CDR1 SEHNR, CDR2 FQNEAQ (reference sequence). V was cut by 5 bases and J by 5 bases, with 18 bases left in between. The CDR3 has 15 residues. The CDR3 here is CASSPMGGTSETQYF. DNA for the CDR3: TGTGCCAGCAGCCCCATGGGTGGGACATCGGAGACCCAGTACTTC.

This chain links TRBV28 with TRBJ1-1, with TRBD1 identical over 7 bases. The CDR3 covers 15 residues. Germline CDR1 and CDR2: MDHEN and SYDVKM. V shed 8 bases and J 1 base; nucleotides not matched to a gene: 10. CDR3 protein: CASPREGAKNTEAFF. The CDR3 nucleotides read TGTGCCAGCCCAAGAGAGGGGGCCAAGAACACTGAAGCTTTCTTT.

The chain links TRBV27 to TRBJ1-2; the D is unclear. V lost 4 bases and J 2 bases, leaving 14 bases between the germline ends. The V gene's germline CDR1 is MNHEY and CDR2 SMNVEV (reference sequence). The length of the CDR3 is 15 residues. The CDR3 DNA reads as TGTGCCAGCAGTTCAAGAGGCACTACAAACTATGGCTACACCTTC. This codes for CASSSRGTTNYGYTF.

This clonotype was observed a few times. The rearrangement uses TRBV20-1 and TRBJ1-1; D remains ambiguous. V lost 5 bases to trimming and J lost 1 base, with 11 bases between them. CDR1 DFQATT and CDR2 SNEGSKA come from the germline V gene (reference sequence). The CDR3 sequence is 13 residues long. The CDR3 sequence is CSAPLTGNTEAFF. Here the CDR3 DNA reads TGCAGTGCTCCTTTGACGGGGAACACTGAAGCTTTCTTT.

This clonotype was counted many times. The chain carries TRBV10-3 and TRBJ2-7; 9 bases are a match to TRBD1. Germline CDR1 is ENHRY and CDR2 is SYGVKD. V lost 5 bases, J lost 2 bases, and 7 bases stayed unmatched. The CDR3 covers 15 residues. CDR3 DNA: TGTGCCATCAGTCCCGGACAGGGGATTACCTACGAGCAGTACTTC. Encoded protein: CAISPGQGITYEQYF.

This clonotype was detected only once. The chain employs TRBV9 and TRBJ2-1, with 9 bases that match TRBD2. Losses at the gene ends were 0 bases for V and 9 bases for J; bases not matched to a gene: 4. The CDR3 is 14 amino acids. Germline V gene sequence: CDR1 SGDLS, CDR2 YYNGEE. This chain's CDR3 is CASSVGPAGGEQFF. CDR3 in DNA: TGTGCCAGCAGCGTAGGTCCAGCGGGAGGTGAGCAGTTCTTC.

This clonotype was picked up a small number of times. As DNA, the CDR3 is TGTGCCAGCAGCCCGCTCGTAGGTGGGTCTCGGGAGACCCAGTACTTC. This translates into CASSPLVGGSRETQYF. The genes are TRBV5-5 and TRBJ2-5, with D unclear. This CDR3 has 16 amino acids. Trimming stripped 4 bases from V and 5 bases from J, with 21 bases between. Germline V lookup: CDR1 SGHKS, CDR2 YYEKEE (reference sequence).

This clonotype was picked up one time. This sequence joins TRBV5-1 and TRBJ2-7; 7 nucleotides match TRBD1. V lost 4 bases, J lost 3 bases, and 10 bases stayed unmatched. The length of the CDR3 is 15 residues. Germline loops: CDR1 SGHRS, CDR2 YFSETQ. In DNA form, the CDR3 reads TGCGCCAGCAGCGGGGACGGGACAGACCACTACGAGCAGTACTTC. It translates to CASSGDGTDHYEQYF.

This clonotype was seen ten or more times. CDR3 bases: TGCGCCAGCAGCCAAGATTTTGGCGGGGGCGCCTGGCCCTCTAGCACAGATACGCAGTATTTT. Translating gives CASSQDFGGGAWPSSTDTQYF. The gene calls are TRBV4-1 and TRBJ2-3; tentatively, D is TRBD2 (7 bases). Trimming pared 0 bases from V and 0 bases from J, leaving 25 bases between. This CDR3 comprises 21 residues. The V gene's germline CDR1 is MGHRA and CDR2 YSYEKL.

This clonotype was detected a few times. The chain is built from TRBV4-3 and TRBJ2-7; 7 bases fit TRBD1. CDR3 size: 15 residues. V lost 1 base and J lost 6; bases outside the gene matches: 9. In germline, CDR1 is LGHNA, CDR2 YSLEER. CDR3 residues: CASSQAPTGSLEQYF. The CDR3 region has the DNA TGCGCCAGCAGCCAAGCCCCGACAGGGTCCCTCGAGCAGTACTTC.

The chain uses TRBV7-2 and TRBJ1-6; D ambiguous. Per germline, CDR1 SGHTA and CDR2 FQGNSA. V dropped 2 bases and J dropped 7 bases, with 15 bases sitting between them. The CDR3 runs to 16 residues. The CDR3 sequence: CASSLTGLGRNSPLHF. CDR3 DNA sequence: TGTGCCAGCAGCTTAACCGGACTTGGCAGGAATTCACCCCTCCACTTT.

This clonotype was detected many times. The chain joins TRBV27 to TRBJ2-1; 10 bases agree with TRBD2. This CDR3 is 16 amino acids long. CDR1 is MNHEY, CDR2 SMNVEV, per germline (reference sequence). V lost 4 bases to trimming and J lost 1 base; unmatched junction nucleotides: 4. In DNA, the CDR3 is TGTGCCAGCAGTTCAGTTAGCGGGAGGTCCTACAATGAGCAGTTCTTC. Its protein product is CASSSVSGRSYNEQFF.

The chain joins TRBV12-3 or TRBV12-4 to TRBJ2-7, with 9 positions matching TRBD2. The CDR3 length is 15 residues. The ends lost 3 bases at V and 1 base at J; junction bases unmatched: 4. The CDR3 loop reads CASSFSGRRSYEQYF. The CDR3 DNA reads TGTGCCAGCAGTTTCAGCGGGAGGAGATCCTACGAGCAGTACTTC.

V and J are TRBV20-1 and TRBJ2-1; D possibly corresponds to TRBD2 (6 bases). In germline, CDR1 is DFQATT, CDR2 SNEGSKA (reference sequence). CDR3 size: 13 residues. Trimming pared 4 bases from V and 6 bases from J, leaving 13 bases between. CDR3: CSAMTGSGNEQFF. The DNA for the CDR3 is TGCAGTGCTATGACCGGGAGTGGCAATGAGCAGTTCTTC.

Ten or more counts support this clonotype. This chain joins TRBV12-3 or TRBV12-4 and TRBJ2-4, with D possibly matching TRBD1 (5 bases). The CDR3 has 13 amino acids. V was pared by 4 bases and J by 6 bases, with 10 bases between. The CDR3 here is CASSYDQGNIQYF. Written as DNA, the CDR3 is TGTGCCAGCAGTTATGATCAGGGAAACATTCAGTACTTC.

In this sample, this clonotype turned up a few times. The chain employs TRBV20-1 and TRBJ2-7; 8 positions agree with TRBD1. The V gene end was trimmed by 5 bases and the J gene end by 4 bases; junction bases not matched to a gene: 22. Germline V gene sequence: CDR1 DFQATT, CDR2 SNEGSKA (reference sequence). This CDR3 contains 18 residues. The CDR3 protein is CSARRPDRGRARVYEQYF. As DNA, the CDR3 is TGCAGTGCTCGTCGTCCAGACAGGGGAAGGGCTCGGGTTTACGAGCAGTACTTC.

The chain links TRBV7-2 to TRBJ2-6, with no clear D. The CDR3 loop spans 16 amino acids. V was pared by 1 base and J by 0 bases, with 7 bases between. CDR1 and CDR2 (germline): SGHTA, FQGNSA. This chain's CDR3 is CASSLGRLSGANVLTF. For the CDR3, the DNA is TGTGCCAGCAGCTTAGGACGGCTCTCTGGGGCCAACGTCCTGACTTTC.